The 20 T cell receptor beta chains listed next were all sequenced from one sample in a study of cytomegalovirus exposure and HLA in healthy donors. PCR was performed using 60 Vbeta and 13 Jbeta primers. Assay used: immunoSEQ multiplex PCR; TCRdb lists only in-frame clones, some missing. The sample contains about 210,000 clones, 60% to 80% of which appear only once. Sample: PBMCs. The source of these receptors is a male donor in good health and CMV-seronegative.

This chain joins TRBV7-2 and TRBJ2-2; 11 nucleotides match TRBD2. The CDR3 has 15 residues. Trimming at V came to 4 bases and at J to 6 bases, leaving 4 bases not matched to a gene. The V gene's germline CDR1 is SGHTA and CDR2 FQGNSA. The CDR3, as DNA: TGTGCCAGCAGCTCAAATAGCGGGGGGGCCGGGGAGCTGTTTTTT. This codes for CASSSNSGGAGELFF. Full variable domain (rest looked up from reference TRBV7-2 and TRBJ2-2): GAGVSQSPSNKVTEKGKDVELRCDPISGHTALYWYRQSLGQGLEFLIYFQGNSAPDKSGLPSDRFSAERTGGSVSTLTIQRTQQEDSAVYLCASSSNSGGAGELFFGEGSRLTVL.

The CDR3 loop reads CASSLGGPSGANVLTF. CDR3 bases: TGTGCCAGCAGCTTAGGAGGTCCCTCTGGGGCCAACGTCCTGACTTTC. This chain links TRBV5-6 with TRBJ2-6, with TRBD2 as a possible D gene (5 bases). V dropped 2 bases and J dropped 0 bases, with 9 bases sitting between them. CDR1 and CDR2 (germline): SGHDT, YYEEEE. This CDR3 region has 16 residues.

The chain couples TRBV6-5 to TRBJ2-7, with a tentative D call TRBD2 (5 bases). The CDR3 is 10 amino acids. Germline V gene sequence: CDR1 MNHEY, CDR2 SVGAGI. The V gene lost 8 bases and the J gene lost 6 bases, with 8 bases spanning the gap. For the CDR3, the DNA is TGTGCCAGCGGAGGTGGCGAGCAGTACTTC. Translating it yields CASGGGEQYF.

The chain couples TRBV7-2 to TRBJ1-2, with 10 bases lining up with TRBD1. Germline assignment: CDR1 SGHTA and CDR2 FQGNSA. This CDR3 spans 14 amino acids. V was clipped by 8 bases and J by 2 bases; unmatched bases: 5. The CDR3 loop is CASHGDRGNYGYTF. CDR3 coding DNA: TGTGCCAGCCATGGGGACAGGGGAAACTATGGCTACACCTTC. The full variable domain, with the rest looked up from reference TRBV7-2 and TRBJ1-2, is GAGVSQSPSNKVTEKGKDVELRCDPISGHTALYWYRQSLGQGLEFLIYFQGNSAPDKSGLPSDRFSAERTGGSVSTLTIQRTQQEDSAVYLCASHGDRGNYGYTFGSGTRLTVV.

This chain connects TRBV7-9 to TRBJ2-4; D uncertain. This CDR3 has 11 amino acids. The germline V and J ends were trimmed by 4 bases and 7 bases, with 5 bases remaining between them. Looked up from germline, CDR1 is SEHNR and CDR2 is FQNEAQ (reference sequence). The CDR3 reads CASSSGNIQYF. The CDR3 DNA follows: TGTGCCAGCAGCTCCGGGAACATTCAGTACTTC.

This clone was seen a single time. The gene calls are TRBV5-5 and TRBJ1-1, with D possibly being TRBD1 (6 bases). The germline V and J ends were trimmed by 7 bases and 4 bases, with 17 bases remaining between them. Per the germline V gene, CDR1 is SGHKS and CDR2 is YYEKEE (reference sequence). The CDR3 is made up of 14 amino acids. CDR3 loop: CASQITGKGTEAFF. The CDR3, as DNA: TGTGCCAGCCAGATTACAGGGAAGGGCACTGAAGCTTTCTTT.

The V and J genes are TRBV28 and TRBJ1-5; D is perhaps TRBD1 (5 bases). The V gene's germline CDR1 is MDHEN and CDR2 SYDVKM. The CDR3 is made up of 15 amino acids. Between the trimmed V and J ends, which lost 3 bases and 0 bases, there was a span of 9 bases. The CDR3 is CASSFWGGSNQPQHF. In DNA form, the CDR3 reads TGTGCCAGCAGTTTTTGGGGCGGTAGCAATCAGCCCCAGCATTTT.

V gene TRBV6-5 combines with J gene TRBJ2-5; D is unclear. V was cut by 7 bases and J by 6 bases, with 15 bases left in between. Germline loops: CDR1 MNHEY, CDR2 SVGAGI. The CDR3 is made up of 13 amino acids. CDR3 sequence (DNA): TGTGCCAGCATCCCGGAAAATGGGCAGACCCAGTACTTC. Its protein is CASIPENGQTQYF.

The chain recombines TRBV28 with TRBJ2-7; unclear D gene. This CDR3 comprises 12 residues. V gave up 7 bases and J gave up 4 bases, with 11 bases separating them. Germline V CDR1 and CDR2: MDHEN, SYDVKM. CDR3 protein: CASTPSRYEQYF. The CDR3 DNA reads TGTGCCAGCACCCCGTCCCGTTACGAGCAGTACTTC. Combining the CDR3 with reference TRBV28 and TRBJ2-7 gives the whole variable domain DVKVTQSSRYLVKRTGEKVFLECVQDMDHENMFWYRQDPGLGLRLIYFSYDVKMKEKGDIPEGYSVSREKKERFSLILESASTNQTSMYLCASTPSRYEQYFGPGTRLTVT.

This chain connects TRBV2 to TRBJ1-4, with TRBD1 matching 9 bases. J was trimmed by 8 bases and V by 7 bases; bases with no gene match: 14. The CDR3 extends over 16 amino acids. Germline V CDR1 and CDR2: SNHLY, FYNNEI. CDR3 in amino acids: CASKGTGMRSSEKLFF. The CDR3 bases are TGTGCCAGCAAGGGGACAGGGATGCGATCTAGCGAAAAACTGTTTTTT.

The chain uses TRBV27 and TRBJ1-2; 11 bases map to TRBD1. The CDR3 covers 14 residues. Germline lookup yields CDR1 MNHEY and CDR2 SMNVEV (reference sequence). J lost 4 bases, V lost 4 bases, and 2 bases had no gene match. DNA for the CDR3: TGTGCCAGCAGTTGGACAGGGGGCGGCTATGGCTACACCTTC. It translates to CASSWTGGGYGYTF.

This chain joins TRBV30 and TRBJ2-1, with TRBD2 identical over 13 bases. Germline-derived CDR1 and CDR2 are GTSNPN and SVGIG (reference sequence). After removal of 0 bases from V and 0 bases from J, the junction contained 5 bases not matched to a gene. This CDR3 contains 18 residues. In DNA, the CDR3 is TGTGCCTGGAGTGTAACTAGCGGGAGGGCCCGCTCCTACAATGAGCAGTTCTTC. The encoded protein is CAWSVTSGRARSYNEQFF.

This clone was seen a handful of times. J is TRBJ1-2 and V is TRBV27; 8 bases line up with TRBD1. With 5 bases clipped from V and 4 bases from J, the junction kept 9 bases outside the gene matches. CDR3 length: 15 amino acids. Looked up from germline, CDR1 is MNHEY and CDR2 is SMNVEV (reference sequence). CDR3 protein: CASSIGQGGIYGYTF. The CDR3 DNA reads as TGTGCCAGCAGTATCGGACAGGGAGGGATCTATGGCTACACCTTC.

V usage is TRBV30 and J usage is TRBJ1-3; D is unresolved. The CDR3 runs to 14 residues. Germline lookup yields CDR1 GTSNPN and CDR2 SVGIG (reference sequence). V was cut by 2 bases and J by 0 bases, with 8 bases left in between. DNA for the CDR3: TGTGCCTGGAGTTCAGGAACCTCTGGAAACACCATATATTTT. Its protein is CAWSSGTSGNTIYF.

V is TRBV5-1 and J is TRBJ2-1; the match to TRBD1 covers 7 bases. The CDR3 contains 13 residues. V was clipped by 3 bases and J by 10 bases; unmatched bases: 7. Germline lookup yields CDR1 SGHRS and CDR2 YFSETQ. The CDR3: CASSSAGTAEQFF. Here the CDR3 DNA reads TGCGCCAGCAGCTCAGCCGGGACAGCAGAGCAGTTCTTC.

This sequence joins TRBV5-4 and TRBJ1-1; 7 positions agree with TRBD1. The junction had 6 bases not matched to a gene; V was cut back by 6 bases and J by 1 base. Germline CDR1 and CDR2: SGHNT and YYREEE (reference sequence). The CDR3 length is 14 residues. This CDR3 is CASTIDRANTEAFF. The CDR3 DNA reads as TGTGCCAGCACCATAGACAGGGCGAACACTGAAGCTTTCTTT.

The chain carries TRBV9 and TRBJ1-4; TRBD1 matches 7 bases. J lost 5 bases, V lost 4 bases, and 11 bases had no gene match. The CDR3 is 16 residues long. CDR1 and CDR2 (germline): SGDLS, YYNGEE. This CDR3 is CASSPQPGTDNEKLFF. The CDR3 bases are TGTGCCAGCAGCCCCCAGCCCGGGACAGACAATGAAAAACTGTTTTTT.

This clone was seen a handful of times. This chain joins TRBV9 and TRBJ1-1; D might be TRBD1 (5 bases). Between the trimmed V and J ends, which lost 3 bases and 1 base, there was a span of 16 bases. CDR1 SGDLS and CDR2 YYNGEE come from the germline V gene. The CDR3 has 16 residues. CDR3 loop: CASSESWGWGNTEAFF. For the CDR3, the DNA is TGTGCCAGCAGCGAGTCGTGGGGCTGGGGGAACACTGAAGCTTTCTTT.

The chain links TRBV6-4 to TRBJ2-3; D remains ambiguous. Per the germline V gene, CDR1 is MRHNA and CDR2 is SNTAGT. The CDR3 consists of 15 residues. Trimming removed 0 bases from V and 0 bases from J, with 7 bases in between. As DNA, the CDR3 is TGTGCCAGCAGTGACTCTTGGAGAAGCACAGATACGCAGTATTTT. As protein: CASSDSWRSTDTQYF.

A single count supports this clone. The chain has TRBV27 and TRBJ2-1, with 10 bases matching TRBD1. Germline trimming cut 5 bases from V and 7 bases from J; bases unmatched to any gene: 5. The CDR3 is 14 amino acids. Germline assignment: CDR1 MNHEY and CDR2 SMNVEV (reference sequence). The CDR3 region is CASSPRTGGNEQFF. The DNA for the CDR3 is TGTGCCAGCAGTCCCCGGACAGGGGGGAATGAGCAGTTCTTC.